This T cell receptor beta chain came from a study of regulatory T cells in long-lasting Graves disease (dated by TCRdb to 2020 to 2023). Regarding the study in general: Patients with newly diagnosed Graves' disease had been on antithyroid drugs for under 3 months. Patients with persistent Graves' disease were compared with patients with newly diagnosed Graves' disease using TCR sequencing and RNA sequencing of peripheral blood. The study took place in China and was registered as a clinical trial. A total of roughly 33 samples were covered by TCR sequencing, comprising around 13 persistent and around 20 newly diagnosed Graves' disease patients. Overall results and qualifications from the work: The small sample size was acknowledged by the authors as a limitation that may reduce accuracy. Sequencing and analysis were limited to the TCR beta chain. Persistent Graves' disease patients showed lower TCR Shannon entropy and fewer highly expanded clones than newly diagnosed patients, suggesting clonal expansion. A larger number of public clonotypes was shared among persistent patients (around 2,500) than among newly diagnosed patients (roughly 930). Only peripheral blood was studied, because thyroid tissue, the primary lesion, was inaccessible.

The sample's time point label, in plain terms: newly diagnosed GD, antithyroid drugs for less than 3 months. For both TCR sequencing and RNA sequencing, RNA was extracted from PBMCs in TRIzol. The diagnosis of Graves' disease was made according to American Thyroid Association guidelines. Patients for the study were recruited at an endocrinology department in Xi'an, China. Each patient gave about 10 milliliters of peripheral blood, collected in an EDTA anticoagulant tube. PBMCs were isolated by Ficoll Paque Plus density gradient separation without further T cell sorting. An Agilent 2100 Bioanalyzer and agarose gel were used to check RNA quality, and a NanoDrop 2000 was used to measure RNA concentration. The library relied on multiplex PCR. Sequencing was performed on an Illumina HiSeq 4000. CDR3 regions were amplified by Arm-PCR with iRepertoire HTBI primers to construct TCR beta libraries. Before sequencing, the PCR products went through gel purification. The study's own analysis went as follows. Across samples, around 58 TRBV and roughly 15 TRBJ segments were identified and used for gene usage analysis of CDR3 amino acid clonotypes. COPE and FqMerger were used to merge filtered high-quality paired reads into contigs. BLAST was used to align contigs to IMGT TRBV, TRBD and TRBJ reference genes, with CDR3 defined following IMGT. Highly expanded clones were defined as clonotypes with a frequency above 0.1%. Shannon entropy was used to measure repertoire diversity, and the Gini coefficient was used to measure V-J evenness. Clonotypes shared by more than one individual were considered public. TCRdb itself trimmed the public reads at Q25 with fastp, ran MiXCR and retained productive beta chains. CDR3 protein sequences are deduplicated, and each keeps its most common genes and DNA. TCRdb, not the original authors, processed these V and J calls. This sample gives over 450,000 distinct CDR3 sequences in total; around 11% of them show up just once. Jointly, the top ten make up 8.9% of the sample.

This clonotype was observed at least ten times. Its recognized antigen is unknown. No much larger clonotype is one base removed from it; base qualities were not supplied. Another study also made use of these data, one on T cells in Graves' hyperthyroidism and ophthalmopathy. The second study, in turn, reports: Stable Graves' hyperthyroidism was defined as no progression to ophthalmopathy during 18 months of follow-up. Hyperthyroidism patients were aged 18 to 65 years and newly diagnosed, with disease duration of less than 2 months. The study excluded patients with uncontrolled infections, other autoimmune diseases, pregnancy or lactation. Diagnoses relied on clinical symptoms, serum thyroxine and TRAb, thyroid ultrasound and orbital computed tomography. A first-round RT-PCR of the TCR CDR3 used the HTBI primer set with the Qiagen OneStep RT-PCR kit. Most expanded thyroid clonotypes (frequency above 0.001) were also detected in blood, suggesting blood repertoires may reflect thyroid immune responses. Ophthalmopathy was separated from stable hyperthyroidism by a 13 V-J signature model, with 85% to 90% sensitivity and roughly 81% specificity obtained in cross-validation and 80%/75% obtained in testing. In validation, the model predicted progression to ophthalmopathy a median of around 6.5 months before onset, with about 67% sensitivity and 72.22% specificity. To identify TCR V-J signatures that set the groups apart, the researchers used a discovery cohort of roughly 100 patients, made up of 40 to 45 with Graves' ophthalmopathy and 55 to 65 with stable Graves' hyperthyroidism. An independent validation cohort of under 20 hyperthyroidism patients and about 16 patients who later progressed to ophthalmopathy tested prospective prediction of ophthalmopathy. The 100 discovery patients were randomly split 7:3 into training and test sets. Thyroid tissue and blood T-cell repertoires from about six Graves' hyperthyroidism patients were also compared in the study. After blood sampling, hyperthyroidism patients were treated with methimazole at a starting dose of 30 mg daily, and ophthalmopathy patients were treated with high-dose intravenous methylprednisolone. Libraries were constructed in a second round of multiplex PCR, after which size selection and purification were performed. Libraries were sequenced paired-end with 100 bp reads on an Illumina HiSeq2000. Raw data were processed with SOAPnuke, discarding reads with adapters, uncalled bases, mean Phred below 15, or no exact constant-primer or identifier match. High-quality paired reads were merged with COPE v1.2.5, and unique nucleotide sequences were defined as clonotypes. MiTCR v1.1 was used to align clonotypes to the IMGT TRBV, TRBD and TRBJ reference segments. Only V-J combinations with frequency above 0.0001, covering about 99% of repertoires, were analysed. A TCS score was defined as the ratio of F50 (clonal expansion) to E x V (chaos), with BLOSUM62-based TCRdist applied between CDR3 peptides within each V-J. Welch's t-statistics and random forest reduced 514 V-J features to roughly 13, which were used in a naive Bayes classifier (R e1071). No statistical method was used to fix the sample size in advance, and group allocation was not hidden from the investigators. TCR Vbeta CDR3 sequencing of 130 to 150 peripheral blood samples (about 45 ophthalmopathy, under 80 hyperthyroidism and roughly 17 progressor patients) is reported in the paper.

This sample comprised peripheral blood mononuclear cells (PBMCs), obtained at new diagnosis, from a patient treated with antithyroid drugs. The clonotype comes from a woman aged 25-40 years with Graves disease. Donor details come from another sample of the same person, matched by shared clones.

The DNA sequence follows: TGTGCCAGCAGTTTTCTCGGCAGGTCCTACGAGCAGTACTTC. This is translated as CASSFLGRSYEQYF. The chain joins TRBV27 to TRBJ2-7, with the D segment identity uncertain. The CDR3, from cysteine to phenylalanine, totals 14 residues. Just CDR3 DNA is preserved here, 42 bases in frame from base 1. From the germline V gene (reference sequence), CDR1 is MNHEY and CDR2 is SMNVEV. At the junction V is shortened by 3 bases and J by 1 base, with 10 bases in between.